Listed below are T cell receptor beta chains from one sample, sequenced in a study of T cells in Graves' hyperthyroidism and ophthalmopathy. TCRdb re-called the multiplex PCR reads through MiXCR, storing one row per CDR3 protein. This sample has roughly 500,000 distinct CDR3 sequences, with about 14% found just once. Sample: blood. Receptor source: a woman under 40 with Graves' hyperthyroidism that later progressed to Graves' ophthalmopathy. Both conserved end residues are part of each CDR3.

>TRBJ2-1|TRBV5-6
CASSLEDTIAYGNEQFF
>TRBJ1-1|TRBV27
CASSPNRGAAFF
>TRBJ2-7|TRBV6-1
CASSGFRDGEQYF
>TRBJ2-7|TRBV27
CASSLRPRTSGVYEQYF
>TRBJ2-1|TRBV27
CASSFITAYNEQFF
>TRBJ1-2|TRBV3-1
CASSQEARGNGYTF
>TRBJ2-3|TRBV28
CASSPADWGTDTQYF
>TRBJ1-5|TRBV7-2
CASSFEGTISNQPQHF
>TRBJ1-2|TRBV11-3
CASSSRDSAGYTF
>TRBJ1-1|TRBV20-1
CSAPRNVLEAFF
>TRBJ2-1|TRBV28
CASTEGTSYNEQFF
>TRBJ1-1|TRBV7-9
CASSPAGLNTEAFF
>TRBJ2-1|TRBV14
CASSPFGAGLYNEQFF
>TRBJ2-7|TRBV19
CASSRTSSIYEQYF
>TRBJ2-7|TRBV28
CASSPPESWDGEQYF
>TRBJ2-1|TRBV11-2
CASSPGLIPNSYNEQFF
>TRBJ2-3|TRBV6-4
CASSEGRGYTQYF
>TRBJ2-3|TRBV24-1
CATSAKGLVLDTQYF
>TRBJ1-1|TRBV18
CASSPETLNTEAFF
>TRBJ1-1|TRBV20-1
CSARIGGRTEAFF
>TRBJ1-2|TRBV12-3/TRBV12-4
CASSFWDRGDGYTF
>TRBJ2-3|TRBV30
CAWVGIRTQYF
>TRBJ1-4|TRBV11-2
CASSGDIGNEKLFF
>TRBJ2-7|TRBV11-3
CASSLAGTGVEQYF
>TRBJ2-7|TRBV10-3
CAISDGGFPYEQYF
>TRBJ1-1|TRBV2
CASRGTVTMNTEAFF
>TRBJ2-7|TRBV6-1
CASRHHGSYEQYF
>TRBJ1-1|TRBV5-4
CASRPDRGPAEAFF
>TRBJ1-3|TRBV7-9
CASSQTGNTIYF
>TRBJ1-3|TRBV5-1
CASSYRDRGQISSGNTIYF
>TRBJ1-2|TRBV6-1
CASSPTDTDAYGYTF
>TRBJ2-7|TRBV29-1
CSVDAGDYEQYF
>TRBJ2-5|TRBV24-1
CATSDFDTETQYF
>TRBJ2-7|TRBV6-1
CASTFTTSGTYEQYF
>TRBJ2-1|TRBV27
CASGEGSSYNEQFF
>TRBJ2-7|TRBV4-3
CASSQGPGHRNDEQYF
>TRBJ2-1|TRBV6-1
CASSEKTTSTYNEQFF
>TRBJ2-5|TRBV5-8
CASSFSGSLETQYF
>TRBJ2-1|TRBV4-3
CASSQLLAGTYNEQFF
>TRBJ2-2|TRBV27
CASSFLRDTGELFF
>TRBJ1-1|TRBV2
CASSPTAGRGGTEAFF
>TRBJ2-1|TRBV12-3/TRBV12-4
CASLAGGNNEQLF
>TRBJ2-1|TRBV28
CASSSPGLAGVEQFF